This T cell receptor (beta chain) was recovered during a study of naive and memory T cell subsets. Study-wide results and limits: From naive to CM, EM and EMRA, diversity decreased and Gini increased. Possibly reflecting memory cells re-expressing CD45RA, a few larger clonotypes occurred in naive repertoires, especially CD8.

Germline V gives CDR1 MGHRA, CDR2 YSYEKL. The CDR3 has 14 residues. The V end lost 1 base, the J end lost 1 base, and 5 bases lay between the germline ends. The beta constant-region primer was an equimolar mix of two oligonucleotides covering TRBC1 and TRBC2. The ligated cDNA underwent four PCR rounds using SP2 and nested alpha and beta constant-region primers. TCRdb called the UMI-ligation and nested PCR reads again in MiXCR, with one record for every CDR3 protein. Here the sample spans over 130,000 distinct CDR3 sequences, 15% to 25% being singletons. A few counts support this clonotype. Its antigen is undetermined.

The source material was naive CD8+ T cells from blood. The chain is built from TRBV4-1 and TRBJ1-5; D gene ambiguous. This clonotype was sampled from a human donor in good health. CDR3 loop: CASSQVTSNQPQHF. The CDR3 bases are TGCGCCAGCAGCCAAGTGACCAGCAATCAGCCCCAGCATTTT.